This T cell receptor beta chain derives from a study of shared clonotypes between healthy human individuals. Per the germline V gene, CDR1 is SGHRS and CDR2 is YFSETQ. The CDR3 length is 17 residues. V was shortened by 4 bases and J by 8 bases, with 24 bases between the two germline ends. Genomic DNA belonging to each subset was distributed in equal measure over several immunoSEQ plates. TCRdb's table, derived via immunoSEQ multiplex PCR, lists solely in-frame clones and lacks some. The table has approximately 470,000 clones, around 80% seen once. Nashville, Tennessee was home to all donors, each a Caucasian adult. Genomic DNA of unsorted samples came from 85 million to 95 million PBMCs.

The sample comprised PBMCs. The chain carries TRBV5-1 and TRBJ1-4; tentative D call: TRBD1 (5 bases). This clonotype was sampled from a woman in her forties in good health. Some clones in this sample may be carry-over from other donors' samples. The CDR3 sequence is CASSPTDTSVGGEKLFF. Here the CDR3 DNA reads TGCGCCAGCAGCCCCACCGACACTTCGGTGGGGGGGGAAAAACTGTTTTTT.